Listed here are 9 T cell receptor beta chains from one sample, sequenced in a study of shared clonotypes between healthy human individuals. Here immunoSEQ multiplex PCR was the method, and the copy in TCRdb shows in-frame clones only, minus some. The sample consists of some 1.1 million clones, 77% of them appearing once. The sequenced material came from memory CD4+ T cells from PBMCs. The subset was: CD45RA-negative fraction. These receptors originate from a man aged 18 to 30 in good health. Some clones in this sample may be carry-over from other donors' samples.

The chain combines TRBV6-5 with TRBJ2-5; tentative D call: TRBD1 (6 bases). The J call may be incorrect, as the DNA end agrees better with TRBJ2-7. The germline CDR1 and CDR2 sequences are MNHEY and SVGAGI. The length of the CDR3 is 13 residues. The DNA of the CDR3 is TGTGCCAGCAGGCGCGGACAGCGCTACGAGCAGTACTTC. Protein: CASRRGQRYEQYF.

The genes are TRBV4-3 and TRBJ2-1, with D possibly TRBD2 on 5 matching bases. CDR3 length: 15 amino acids. CDR1 is LGHNA, CDR2 YSLEER, per germline. V shed 0 bases and J shed 5 bases, with 11 bases lying between them. The CDR3: CASSQEVARNNEQFF. Written as DNA, the CDR3 is TGCGCCAGCAGCCAAGAGGTAGCGAGAAACAATGAGCAGTTCTTC.

The rearrangement uses TRBV11-1 and TRBJ1-3, with no clear D. The CDR3 runs 16 residues. Germline V CDR1 and CDR2: SGHAT, FQDESV (reference sequence). Trimming stripped 5 bases from V and 1 base from J, with 15 bases between. The CDR3 loop reads CASSITRWPSGNTIYF. The CDR3 nucleotides read TGTGCCAGCAGCATTACCCGTTGGCCTTCTGGAAACACCATATATTTT.

This clone was counted at least ten times. The CDR3 sequence is CSVAGLRFQPQHF. The CDR3, as DNA: TGCAGCGTGGCAGGGCTTCGGTTTCAGCCCCAGCATTTT. The chain recombines TRBV29-1 with TRBJ1-5; perhaps TRBD1 as D (5 bases). CDR1 and CDR2 (germline): SQVTM, ANQGSEA. V lost 6 bases, J lost 6 bases, and 15 bases lay in between. CDR3 length equals 13 residues. The whole variable domain, remainder taken from reference TRBV29-1 and TRBJ1-5, is SAVISQKPSRDICQRGTSLTIQCQVDSQVTMMFWYRQQPGQSLTLIATANQGSEATYESGFVIDKFPISRPNLTFSTLTVSNMSPEDSSIYLCSVAGLRFQPQHFGDGTRLSIL.

Note on this clone: This sample includes further DNA sequences coding for the same CDR3. The genes are TRBV5-1 and TRBJ2-3; D is ambiguous. The CDR3 has 14 amino acids. Germline V CDR1 and CDR2: SGHRS, YFSETQ. V dropped 4 bases and J dropped 0 bases, with 9 bases sitting between them. CDR3 amino acids: CASSPAFSTDTQYF. CDR3 sequence (DNA): TGCGCCAGCAGCCCAGCCTTTAGCACAGATACGCAGTATTTT. Drawing the rest from reference TRBV5-1 and TRBJ2-3, the complete variable domain is KAGVTQTPRYLIKTRGQQVTLSCSPISGHRSVSWYQQTPGQGLQFLFEYFSETQRNKGNFPGRFSGRQFSNSRSEMNVSTLELGDSALYLCASSPAFSTDTQYFGPGTRLTVL.

The V and J genes are TRBV5-4 and TRBJ2-3, with D perhaps TRBD1 (5 bases). CDR1 and CDR2 (germline): SGHNT, YYREEE (reference sequence). The V gene lost 4 bases and the J gene lost 4 bases, with 13 bases spanning the gap. This CDR3 region has 14 residues. The DNA for the CDR3 is TGTGCCAGCAGCGCGGACCTCAGGGCAGATACGCAGTATTTT. This codes for CASSADLRADTQYF.

V usage is TRBV27 and J usage is TRBJ2-5; D gene ambiguous. Trimming pared 0 bases from V and 1 base from J, leaving 6 bases between. CDR3 length: 14 amino acids. In germline, CDR1 is MNHEY, CDR2 SMNVEV (reference sequence). The DNA of the CDR3 is TGTGCCAGCAGTTTATCTCGCGTCCAAGAGACCCAGTACTTC. Translation gives CASSLSRVQETQYF.

The V and J genes are TRBV7-2 and TRBJ1-4, with 7 bases identical to TRBD1. With V trimmed by 4 bases and J by 10 bases, 6 bases remained unmatched. Germline V lookup: CDR1 SGHTA, CDR2 FQGNSA. The length of the CDR3 is 13 residues. The CDR3 nucleotides are TGTGCCAGCAGCTGGGCGCAGGGGGGAAAACTGTTTTTT. Its translation: CASSWAQGGKLFF.

This clone was observed a few times. This chain links TRBV7-9 with TRBJ1-1, with a tentative D call TRBD1 (6 bases). The V and J ends lost 5 bases and 11 bases respectively, with 21 bases between them. The germline V gene has CDR1 SEHNR and CDR2 FQNEAQ (reference sequence). The CDR3 sequence is 14 residues long. The CDR3 loop reads CASSPRQAIGEAFF. CDR3 sequence (DNA): TGTGCCAGCAGCCCCCGACAGGCCATAGGAGAGGCTTTCTTT.